This TCR beta chain was identified during a study of T cell clusters in autoimmune cytopenias. The CDR3 contains 18 residues. CDR1 is MNHEY and CDR2 is SMNVEV in the germline V gene (reference sequence). TRB amplification used around 0.25 ug of peripheral blood genomic DNA. According to its frequency, this clonotype is medium-sized. Multiplex touch-down PCR amplified TRB using TRB-A and TRB-B pools in one tube. TCRdb re-called the multiplex PCR reads and catalogs CDR3 proteins one per entry, DNA excluded. This specimen shows thousands of distinct CDR3 sequences; the ten leading clones hold less than 20%. These data are also associated with another study on T cell repertoires in aging, cancer and after chemotherapy. That paper notes: No conclusions about immunological memory after chemotherapy can be drawn from the repertoire data.

Material for sequencing was peripheral blood. The origin of this receptor is a human donor in good health. The chain couples TRBV27 to TRBJ2-6; without DNA, the TCRdb call of TRBD1 cannot be checked. CDR3 amino acids: CASSLFWQGALEANVLTF. Based on the CDR3 plus reference TRBV27 and TRBJ2-6, the full variable domain is EAQVTQNPRYLITVTGKKLTVTCSQNMNHEYMSWYRQDPGLGLRQIYYSMNVEVTDKGDVPEGYKVSRKEKRNFPLILESPSPNQTSLYFCASSLFWQGALEANVLTFGAGSRLTVL.